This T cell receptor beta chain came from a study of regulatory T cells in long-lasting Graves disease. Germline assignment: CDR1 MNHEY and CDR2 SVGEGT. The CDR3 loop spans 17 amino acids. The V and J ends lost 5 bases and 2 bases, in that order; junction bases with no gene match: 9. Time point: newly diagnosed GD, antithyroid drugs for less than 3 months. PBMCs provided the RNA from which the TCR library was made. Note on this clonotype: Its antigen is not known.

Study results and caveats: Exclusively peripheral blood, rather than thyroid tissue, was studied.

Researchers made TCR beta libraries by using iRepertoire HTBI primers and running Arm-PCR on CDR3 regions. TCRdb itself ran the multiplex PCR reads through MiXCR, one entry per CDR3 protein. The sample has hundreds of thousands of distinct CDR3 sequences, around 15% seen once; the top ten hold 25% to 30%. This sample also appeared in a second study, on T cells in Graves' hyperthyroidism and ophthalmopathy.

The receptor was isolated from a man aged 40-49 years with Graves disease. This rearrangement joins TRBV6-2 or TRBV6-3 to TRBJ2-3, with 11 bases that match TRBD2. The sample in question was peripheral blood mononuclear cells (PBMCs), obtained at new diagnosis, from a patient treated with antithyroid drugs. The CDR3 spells CASSKLLAGADTDTQYF. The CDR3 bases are TGTGCCAGCAGTAAACTACTAGCGGGGGCCGACACAGATACGCAGTATTTT.